This T cell receptor (beta chain) is from a study of early T cells in non-severe SARS-CoV-2 infection. The J segment lost 4 bases and the V segment lost 6 bases, leaving 16 bases of the junction unmatched. In germline, CDR1 is MNHEY, CDR2 SVGAGI. CDR3 size: 17 residues. At least ten counts were recorded for this clonotype. What it binds is not known. TCRdb analysed the 5' RACE reads with MiXCR anew, one entry per CDR3 protein. This table holds about 35,000 distinct CDR3 sequences, around 7% found once. Study results and limitations: Matching results from VDJdb favored anti-spike CD8 responses, leaving private and CD4 specificities undetected.

This receptor was identified in an adult who was a healthcare worker with PCR-confirmed SARS-CoV-2 infection or an uninfected control (not recorded which). Sequenced input: whole blood. The gene calls are TRBV6-5 and TRBJ1-2; 8 bases are shared with TRBD1. CDR3 loop: CASRRSTGASPSYGYTF. The CDR3 coding sequence is TGTGCCAGCAGAAGATCGACAGGGGCGTCCCCGTCCTATGGCTACACCTTC.